The rows below give T cell receptor beta chains drawn from one sample of a study of blood T cell repertoires in COVID-19. Profiling relied on immunoSEQ multiplex PCR, and the TCRdb table lists in-frame clones only, not all of them. The table has around 300,000 clones, 80% to 90% seen once. Input material: PBMCs or T cells enriched from blood (not recorded which). The receptors were gathered from a woman between 18 and 29 years old who had recovered from COVID-19. Both conserved end residues are part of each CDR3. Rows may omit the clone size; those that give it use once, few, many or a size class.

j_call	clone_size	v_call	cdr3_aa
TRBJ2-1	-	TRBV7-6	CASSTSPSSYNEQFF
TRBJ1-2	-	TRBV18	CASSPNPDRGRENYGYTF
TRBJ1-6	-	TRBV3-1/TRBV3-2	CASSQREAGGNSPLHF
TRBJ1-1	-	TRBV5-6	CASSQPVQRDFWNTEAFF
TRBJ2-3	-	TRBV10-1	CASSDFDGAGTDTQYF
TRBJ1-6	few	TRBV30	CAWSVIQGAGNNSPLHF
TRBJ1-4	-	TRBV25-1	CASSQRGGGWEKLFF
TRBJ1-6	-	TRBV28	CASSRDRANSPLHF
TRBJ2-1	once	TRBV19	CASSWGNRYNEQFF
TRBJ2-7	once	TRBV24-1	CATSDPGQGAYEQYF
TRBJ2-1	-	TRBV18	CASSPRPGLTYNEQFF
TRBJ1-5	-	TRBV4-1	CASSQGRENQPQHF
TRBJ2-4	-	TRBV11-3	CASTVKTGRAKNIQYF
TRBJ2-7	-	TRBV19	CASSPWTGNEQYF
TRBJ1-2	-	TRBV7-9	CASSFPGGTNYGYTF
TRBJ1-2	-	TRBV15	CATSRDLSAGGYTF
TRBJ2-6	once	TRBV19	CASSLQGRGANVLTF
TRBJ1-5	-	TRBV2	CASSGVVNSNQPQHF
TRBJ2-1	-	TRBV27	CASSLWGGANEQFF
TRBJ1-3	-	TRBV19	CASSLGQGSGNTIYF
TRBJ1-6	once	TRBV7-8	CASSLAQEGSSYNSPLHF
TRBJ1-6	once	TRBV15	CATSRPTGGSPLHF
TRBJ1-1	-	TRBV6-5	CASTLRGTAEAFF
TRBJ1-5	-	TRBV7-8	CASSPRDFPGGNQPQHF
TRBJ1-3	-	TRBV7-9	CASKTRVDTIYF
TRBJ1-1	-	TRBV3-1/TRBV3-2	CASSPPFGTEAFF
TRBJ1-1	-	TRBV29-1	CSVPEGHPNTEAFF
TRBJ2-5	-	TRBV15	CATSRGRETQYF
TRBJ1-5	-	TRBV3-1/TRBV3-2	CASSQDFRGNQPQHF
TRBJ2-3	-	TRBV25-1	CASSEFSGVTDTQYF
TRBJ1-2	-	TRBV5-1	CASSSWTGTNYGYTF
TRBJ2-1	-	TRBV27	CASSNSGGDKEQFF
TRBJ2-3	-	TRBV5-6	CASSPAVGSTDTQYF
TRBJ1-5	-	TRBV7-9	CASSRYSNQPQHF
TRBJ1-5	-	TRBV15	CATSRAGVSNQPQHF
TRBJ1-1	-	TRBV5-1	CASSLGTGGAWTEAFF
TRBJ1-2	-	TRBV28	CASSFAPVTGGYTF
TRBJ2-2	once	TRBV19	CATHRGGANTGELFF
TRBJ2-5	-	TRBV6-5	CASSSPGGGRPTQYF
TRBJ2-7	-	TRBV4-1	CASSPGGDGSSYEQYF
TRBJ1-1	-	TRBV13	CASSLDPGGNTEAFF
TRBJ2-1	-	TRBV28	CASNQGLAGGIEYNEQFF
TRBJ2-7	-	TRBV4-1	CASSQGGQGIYEQYF
TRBJ1-1	-	TRBV11-2	CASSPGQNTEAFF
TRBJ1-2	-	TRBV30	CAWSVSEHYGYTF